This T cell receptor (beta chain) was identified during a study of control samples from healthy donors and cancer patients. This table comes from immunoSEQ multiplex PCR, and its TCRdb copy is limited to in-frame clones, with some not included. The data contain fewer than 200,000 clones, over 85% of them singletons. The germline CDR1 and CDR2 sequences are SGHRS and YFSETQ. J was trimmed by 5 bases and V by 4 bases; bases with no gene match: 5. The CDR3 runs to 14 residues. Source material: blood. This chain links TRBV5-1 with TRBJ1-4; 7 positions agree with TRBD1. The sequence came from a man aged 25 to 40 in good health. The CDR3 protein is CASSNGQVNEKLFF. CDR3 DNA sequence: TGCGCCAGCAGCAACGGACAGGTCAATGAAAAACTGTTTTTT.